Shown below are 8 T cell receptor beta chains from a single sample sequenced in a study of T cells in women clearing cervical HPV infection. The data were produced by immunoSEQ multiplex PCR, yet TCRdb's version contains in-frame clones alone and is incomplete. The table lists some 23,000 clones, with roughly 9.1% in the top ten. The sequencing input was blood buffy coat. The receptors stem from a woman aged 18 to 75 with a cervical HPV16 infection that either progressed to CIN3+ or cleared (not recorded which).

Partial CDR3 DNA: TGCGCCAGCAGTGAGTCTTTATGGGGGGACGACAATGAG. This sequence encodes CASSESLWGDDNE. The whole CDR3 sequence is CASSESLWGDDNEQFF. The rearrangement uses TRBV10-1 and TRBJ2-1; possibly TRBD2 for D (6 bases). The read comes to an end 3 residues before the CDR3 does, leaving the germline J gene to fill in the end. The CDR3 runs to 16 residues. Germline V gene lookup returns CDR1 WNHNN and CDR2 SYGVQD (reference sequence). The V end was cut by 0 bases, the J end by 5 bases, with 14 bases between.

Note on this clone: The DNA ends 3 residues before the CDR3 does, and the rest of the CDR3 is filled in from the germline J gene. V usage is TRBV5-4 and J usage is TRBJ2-1; possibly TRBD2 for D (6 bases). CDR1 is SGHNT and CDR2 is YYREEE in the germline V gene (reference sequence). CDR3 length: 13 residues. V gave up 5 bases and J gave up 6 bases, with 12 bases separating them. The CDR3 protein is CASSLAGFNEQFF. CDR3 DNA (partial): TGTGCCAGCAGTCTCGCGGGATTCAATGAG.

About this clone: The CDR3 end is not reached by the read, which stops 3 residues before it; the germline J gene fills it in. This rearrangement joins TRBV2 to TRBJ1-5, with 7 bases fitting TRBD1. The CDR3 is made up of 16 amino acids. Unmatched junction bases numbered 7, after V lost 4 bases and J lost 1 base. Germline lookup yields CDR1 SNHLY and CDR2 FYNNEI. CDR3 DNA (partial): TGTGCCAGCAGTGCCCAGGGGGGTAGGAGCAATCAGCCC. Protein: CASSAQGGRSNQP. The full CDR3 protein reads CASSAQGGRSNQPQHF. Full variable domain (missing parts from reference TRBV2 and TRBJ1-5): EPEVTQTPSHQVTQMGQEVILRCVPISNHLYFYWYRQILGQKVEFLVSFYNNEISEKSEIFDDQFSVERPDGSNFTLKIRSTKLEDSAMYFCASSAQGGRSNQPQHFGDGTRLSIL.

A word on this clone: Sequencing ends 3 residues short of the CDR3 end; the germline J gene provides the rest. The chain combines TRBV5-1 with TRBJ1-6; D gene ambiguous. Deletions cut 2 bases from V and 8 bases from J, with 14 bases between. The length of the CDR3 is 15 residues. Germline V gene lookup returns CDR1 SGHRS and CDR2 YFSETQ. The CDR3 loop reads CASSLGLDMYSPLHF. CDR3 DNA, as far as it was read: TGCGCCAGCAGCTTAGGGCTGGATATGTATTCACCC.

Concerning this clone: The CDR3 end lies 3 residues beyond the end of the read and is filled in from the germline J gene. The V call is TRBV11-2, the J call TRBJ2-5; a possible D gene is TRBD2 (5 bases). This CDR3 comprises 15 residues. CDR1 and CDR2 from the germline V gene are SGHAT and FQNNGV. V dropped 6 bases and J dropped 2 bases, with 16 bases sitting between them. The CDR3 reads CASSRVRRTQETQYF. The sequenced part of the CDR3 DNA is TGTGCCAGCAGTCGGGTGCGCCGGACTCAAGAGACC.

In the case of this clone: The read ends 3 residues before the CDR3 terminus; that terminus is restored from the germline J gene. The genes are TRBV6-1 and TRBJ1-2; D unclear. The V gene's germline CDR1 is MNHNS and CDR2 SASEGT. V was cut by 3 bases and J by 2 bases, with 10 bases left in between. The CDR3 is 14 amino acids. The sequenced part of the CDR3 DNA is TGTGCCAGCAGTGAGGTCACATCAAACTATGGC. This encodes CASSEVTSNYG. The CDR3 reads in full as CASSEVTSNYGYTF.

Points on this clone: The read finishes 3 residues shy of the CDR3 end, and the germline J gene is used to complete it. The V call is TRBV2, the J call TRBJ1-4; possible D gene TRBD1, 6 bases. The length of the CDR3 is 14 residues. CDR1 and CDR2 (germline): SNHLY, FYNNEI. V lost 6 bases to trimming and J lost 0 bases, with 8 bases between them. CDR3 amino acids: CASRGHATNEKLFF. The CDR3 bases that were read are TGTGCCAGCAGGGGACATGCAACTAATGAAAAA.

As regards this clone: The read is 3 residues too short to cover the CDR3 end, so that end is filled in from the germline J gene. The rearrangement joins TRBV28 to TRBJ1-5, with D uncertain. Deletions cut 3 bases from V and 5 bases from J, with 2 bases between. CDR1 and CDR2 from the germline V gene are MDHEN and SYDVKM. This CDR3 spans 11 amino acids. The CDR3 region is CASSFDQPQHF. CDR3 DNA, as far as it was read: TGTGCCAGCAGTTTCGATCAGCCC.